Detailed here is one TCR beta chain. cDNA libraries for TRB were generated by 5' RACE incorporating UMI labels. TCRdb reworked the 5' RACE reads into one entry per CDR3 protein, no DNA. Recorded for this sample: fewer than 60,000 distinct CDR3 sequences. These data are taken from a study of CXCR3-negative and CXCR3-positive naive CD8 T cells. CD45RO-CCR7+CD27+CD95- was the phenotype of naive CD8+ T cells. Germline V CDR1 and CDR2: SQVTM, ANQGSEA. This CDR3 is 12 amino acids long. Source material: naive CXCR3- CD8+ T cells from blood. Subset described: CD45RO-CCR7+CD27+CD95- naive CD8+ T cells lacking CXCR3 (TNR3-). This clonotype was sampled from a human donor in good health. Some clones in this sample may be carry-over from other donors' samples. The genes are TRBV29-1 and TRBJ1-2; the D call of TRBD1 rests on TCRdb alone, since no DNA is present to check it. CDR3 loop: CSVEDQGYGYTF.